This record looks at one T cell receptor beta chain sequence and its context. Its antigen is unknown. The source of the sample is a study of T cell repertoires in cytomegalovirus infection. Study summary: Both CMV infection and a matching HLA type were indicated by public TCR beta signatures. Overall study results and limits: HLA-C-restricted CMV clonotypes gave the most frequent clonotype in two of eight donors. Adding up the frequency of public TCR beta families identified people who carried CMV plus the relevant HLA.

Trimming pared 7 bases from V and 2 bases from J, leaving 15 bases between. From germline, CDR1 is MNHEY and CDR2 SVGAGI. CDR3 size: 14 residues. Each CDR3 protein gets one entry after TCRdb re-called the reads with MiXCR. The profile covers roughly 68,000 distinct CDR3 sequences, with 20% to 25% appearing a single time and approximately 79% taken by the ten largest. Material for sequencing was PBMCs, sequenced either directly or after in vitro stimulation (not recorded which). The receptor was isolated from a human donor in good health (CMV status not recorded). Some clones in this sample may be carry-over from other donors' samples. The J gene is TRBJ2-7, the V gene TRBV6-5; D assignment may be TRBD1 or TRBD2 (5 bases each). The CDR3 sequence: CASTAPGRAYEQYF. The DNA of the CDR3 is TGTGCCAGCACTGCACCGGGACGAGCCTACGAGCAGTACTTC.